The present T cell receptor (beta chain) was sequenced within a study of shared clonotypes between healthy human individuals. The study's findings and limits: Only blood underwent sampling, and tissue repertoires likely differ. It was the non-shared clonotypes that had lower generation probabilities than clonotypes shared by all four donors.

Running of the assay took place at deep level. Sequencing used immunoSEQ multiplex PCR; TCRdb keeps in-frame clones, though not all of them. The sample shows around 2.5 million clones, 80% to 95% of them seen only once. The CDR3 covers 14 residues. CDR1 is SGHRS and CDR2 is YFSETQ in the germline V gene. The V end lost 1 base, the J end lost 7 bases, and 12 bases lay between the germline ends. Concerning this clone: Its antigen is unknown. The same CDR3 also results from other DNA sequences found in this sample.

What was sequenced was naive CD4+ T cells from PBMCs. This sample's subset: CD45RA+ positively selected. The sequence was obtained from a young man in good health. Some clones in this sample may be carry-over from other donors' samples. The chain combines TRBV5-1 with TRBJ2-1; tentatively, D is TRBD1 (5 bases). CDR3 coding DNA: TGCGCCAGCAGCTTGAGTCAGGGATGGAATGAGCAGTTCTTC. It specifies CASSLSQGWNEQFF.